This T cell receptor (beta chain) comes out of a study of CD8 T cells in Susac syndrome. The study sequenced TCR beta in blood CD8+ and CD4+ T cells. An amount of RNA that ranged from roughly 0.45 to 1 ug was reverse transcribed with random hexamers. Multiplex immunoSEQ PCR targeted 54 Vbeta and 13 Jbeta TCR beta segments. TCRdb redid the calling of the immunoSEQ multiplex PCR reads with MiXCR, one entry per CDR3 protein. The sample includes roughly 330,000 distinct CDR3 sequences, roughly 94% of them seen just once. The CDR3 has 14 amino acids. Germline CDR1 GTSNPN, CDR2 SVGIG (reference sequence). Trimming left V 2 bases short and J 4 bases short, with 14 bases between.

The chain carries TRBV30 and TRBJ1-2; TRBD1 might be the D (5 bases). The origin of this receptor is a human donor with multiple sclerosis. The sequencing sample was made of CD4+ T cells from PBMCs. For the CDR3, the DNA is TGTGCCTGGAGTCCAGGGATTTTGAGCTATGGCTACACCTTC. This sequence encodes CAWSPGILSYGYTF.